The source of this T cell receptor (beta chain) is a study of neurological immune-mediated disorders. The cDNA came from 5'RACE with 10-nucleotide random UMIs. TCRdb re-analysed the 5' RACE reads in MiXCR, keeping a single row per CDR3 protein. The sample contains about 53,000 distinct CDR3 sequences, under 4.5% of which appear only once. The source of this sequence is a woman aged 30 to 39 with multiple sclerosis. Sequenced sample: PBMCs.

The CDR3 reads CASSLGQGGTGELFF. The CDR3 bases are TGTGCCAGCAGCCTAGGACAGGGAGGAACCGGGGAGCTGTTTTTT. The V gene is TRBV7-8, the J gene TRBJ2-2; 8 bases agree with TRBD1. Trimming removed 5 bases from V and 5 bases from J; junction bases left unmatched: 7. This CDR3 spans 15 amino acids. From germline, CDR1 is SGHVS and CDR2 FQNEAQ.